Sequencing of this T cell receptor beta chain was carried out in a study of T cells after yellow fever vaccination. Whole-study context: With SMART-Seq v4 Ultra Low Input, the fractions containing low cell numbers were prepared.

Overall study results and limits: Compared with primary, the secondary response was weaker and peaked at day 5, not 15. At about 97% for CD4 and 88% for CD8, most primary-vaccination clones showed up again after the booster.

About this clonotype: Its target is not known.

A single record per CDR3 protein comes from TCRdb applying MiXCR to the 5' RACE reads. Here the sample spans about 300,000 distinct CDR3 sequences, around 6.8% being singletons. The sequence came from a man younger than 35 who received the YFV17D yellow fever vaccine. This specimen consisted of PBMCs, obtained about 41 days after the first yellow fever vaccination.

The CDR3 reads CASSAPGPQFF. The CDR3 nucleotides are TGTGCCAGCAGCGCACCGGGACCTCAGTTCTTC. The chain couples TRBV3-1 to TRBJ2-1; the D gene could be TRBD1 or TRBD2 (5 bases each). The ends were cut back, 5 bases at V and 13 bases at J, with 12 bases in the middle. The CDR3 runs to 11 residues. From germline, CDR1 is LGHDT and CDR2 YNNKEL (reference sequence).